This T cell receptor beta chain is from a study of blood T cell repertoires in COVID-19. For the study at large: Sites across the United States, Italy and Spain contributed samples from acute and convalescent COVID-19.

The CDR3 is made up of 14 amino acids. V lost 6 bases to trimming and J lost 0 bases, with 11 bases between them. Germline assignment: CDR1 MNHEY and CDR2 SMNVEV (reference sequence). Sequenced by immunoSEQ multiplex PCR; TCRdb stores in-frame clones only, minus some. This sample yields under 150,000 clones, of which around 84% are seen a single time; approximately 8.1% belongs to the top ten. V usage is TRBV27 and J usage is TRBJ1-2; D unresolved. The sequenced sample was peripheral blood. The clonotype was recovered from a woman aged 40 to 50 with acute or convalescent COVID-19. The CDR3 nucleotides are TGTGCCAGCAGCTCCCCCCGGGCTAACTATGGCTACACCTTC. Encoded protein: CASSSPRANYGYTF.